This T cell receptor beta chain stems from a study of cytomegalovirus exposure and HLA in healthy donors. Study-level results: With later analysis, a missense DCLRE1C variant became linked to TCR beta V- and J-gene trimming. Among TCR beta chains, those listed as cytomegalovirus-associated numbered more than 150. Among the CMV-associated chains, three were confirmed in vitro as specific for CMV antigens. Upon later analysis, HLA-associated TCR beta chains proved more clonally expanded than other, equally common chains.

The PCR used 60 Vbeta and 13 Jbeta primers. Profiling relied on immunoSEQ multiplex PCR, and the TCRdb table lists in-frame clones only, not all of them. The sample includes over 100,000 clones, just under 80% seen only once; the top ten take roughly 5.7%. The CDR3 length is 12 residues. Germline V gene data show CDR1 as SQVTM and CDR2 as ANQGSEA. The V gene lost 7 bases and the J gene lost 0 bases, with 9 bases spanning the gap. With respect to this clone: The antigen remains unidentified.

This receptor was identified in a man aged 25 to 40 in good health and CMV-seronegative. The genes are TRBV29-1 and TRBJ2-5; D perhaps matches TRBD2 (5 bases). Source material: PBMCs. The CDR3 region is CSERVYQETQYF. Here the CDR3 DNA reads TGCAGCGAGAGGGTGTACCAAGAGACCCAGTACTTC.